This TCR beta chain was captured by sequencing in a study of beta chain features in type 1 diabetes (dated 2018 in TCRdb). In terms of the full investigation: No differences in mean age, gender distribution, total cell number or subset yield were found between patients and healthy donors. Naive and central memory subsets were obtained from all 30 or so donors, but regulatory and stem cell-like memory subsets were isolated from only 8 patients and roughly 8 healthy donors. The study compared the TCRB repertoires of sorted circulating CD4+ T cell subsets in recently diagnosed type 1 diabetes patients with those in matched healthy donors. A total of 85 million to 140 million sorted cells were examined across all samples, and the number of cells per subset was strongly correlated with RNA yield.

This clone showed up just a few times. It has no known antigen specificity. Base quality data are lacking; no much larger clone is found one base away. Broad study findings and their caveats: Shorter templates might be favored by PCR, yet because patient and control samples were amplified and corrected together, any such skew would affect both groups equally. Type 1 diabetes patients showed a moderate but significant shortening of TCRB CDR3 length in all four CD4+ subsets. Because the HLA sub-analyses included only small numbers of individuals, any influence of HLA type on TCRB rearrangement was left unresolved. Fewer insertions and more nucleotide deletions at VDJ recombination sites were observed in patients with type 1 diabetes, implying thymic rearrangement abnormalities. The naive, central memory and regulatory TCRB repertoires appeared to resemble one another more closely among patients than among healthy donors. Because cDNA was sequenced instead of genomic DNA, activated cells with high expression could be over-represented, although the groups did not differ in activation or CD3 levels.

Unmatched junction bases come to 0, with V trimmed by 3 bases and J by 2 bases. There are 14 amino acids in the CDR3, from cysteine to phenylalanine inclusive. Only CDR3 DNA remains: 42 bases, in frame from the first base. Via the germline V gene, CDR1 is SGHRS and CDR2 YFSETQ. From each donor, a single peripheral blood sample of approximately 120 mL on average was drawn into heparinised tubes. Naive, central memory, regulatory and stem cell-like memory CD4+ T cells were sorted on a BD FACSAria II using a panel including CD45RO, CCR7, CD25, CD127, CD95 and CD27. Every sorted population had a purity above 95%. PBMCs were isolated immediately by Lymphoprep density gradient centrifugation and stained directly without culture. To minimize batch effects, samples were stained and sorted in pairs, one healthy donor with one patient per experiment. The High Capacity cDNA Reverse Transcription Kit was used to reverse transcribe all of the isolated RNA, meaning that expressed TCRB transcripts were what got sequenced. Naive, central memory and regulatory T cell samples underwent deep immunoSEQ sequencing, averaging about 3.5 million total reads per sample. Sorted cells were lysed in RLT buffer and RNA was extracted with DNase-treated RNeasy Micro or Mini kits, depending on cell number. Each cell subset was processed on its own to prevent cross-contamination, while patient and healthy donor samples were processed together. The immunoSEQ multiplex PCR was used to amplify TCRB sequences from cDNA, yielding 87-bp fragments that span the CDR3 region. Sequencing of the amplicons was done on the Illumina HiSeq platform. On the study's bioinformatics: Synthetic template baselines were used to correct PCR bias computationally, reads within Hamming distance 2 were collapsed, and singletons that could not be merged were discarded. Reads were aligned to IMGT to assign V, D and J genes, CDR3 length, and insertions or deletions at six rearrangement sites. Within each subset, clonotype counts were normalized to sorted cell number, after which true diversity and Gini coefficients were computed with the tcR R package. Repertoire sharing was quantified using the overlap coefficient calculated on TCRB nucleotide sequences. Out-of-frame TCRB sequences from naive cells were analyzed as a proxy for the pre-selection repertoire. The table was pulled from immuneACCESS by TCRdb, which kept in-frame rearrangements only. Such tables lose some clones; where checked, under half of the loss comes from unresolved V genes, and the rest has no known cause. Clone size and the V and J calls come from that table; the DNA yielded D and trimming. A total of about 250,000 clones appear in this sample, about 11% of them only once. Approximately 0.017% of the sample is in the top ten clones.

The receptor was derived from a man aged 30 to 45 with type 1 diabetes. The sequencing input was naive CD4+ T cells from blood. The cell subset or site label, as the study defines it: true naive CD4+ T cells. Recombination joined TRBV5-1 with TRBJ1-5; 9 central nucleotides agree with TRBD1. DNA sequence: TGCGCCAGCAGCTGGACAGGGGGCAATCAGCCCCAGCATTTT. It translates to CASSWTGGNQPQHF.